This TCR beta chain derives from a study of T cells in Graves' hyperthyroidism and ophthalmopathy (dated by TCRdb to the late 2010s). Background on the whole study: Peripheral blood was sampled at the time of initial diagnosis, prior to any treatment. To identify TCR V-J signatures that set the groups apart, the researchers used a discovery cohort of 100 patients, made up of under 50 with Graves' ophthalmopathy and some 55 with stable Graves' hyperthyroidism. Prospective prediction of ophthalmopathy was tested in an independent validation cohort consisting of fewer than 20 hyperthyroidism patients and around 17 patients who later progressed to ophthalmopathy. For training and testing, the approximately 92 patients in the discovery cohort were randomly divided in a 7:3 ratio. Thyroid tissue and blood T-cell repertoires from more than five Graves' hyperthyroidism patients were also compared in the study. Once sampling was done, hyperthyroidism patients were given methimazole at a starting dose of 30 mg daily, whereas ophthalmopathy patients were given high-dose intravenous methylprednisolone. According to the paper, TCR Vbeta CDR3 sequencing was carried out on around 140 peripheral blood samples, which came from over 40 ophthalmopathy, fewer than 80 hyperthyroidism and some 17 progressor patients.

TCR beta CDR3 regions were amplified from RNA transcripts. The first round of RT-PCR for the TCR CDR3 was performed with the HTBI primer set and the Qiagen OneStep RT-PCR kit. A second multiplex PCR round built the libraries, followed by size selection and purification. Sequencing of the libraries was done on an Illumina HiSeq2000 using paired-end 100 bp reads. Per the source publication's procedure: Raw data were processed with SOAPnuke, discarding reads with adapters, uncalled bases, mean Phred below 15, or no exact constant-primer or identifier match. High-quality paired reads were merged using COPE v1.2.5, and each unique nucleotide sequence was defined as a clonotype. Clonotypes were aligned to IMGT TRBV, TRBD and TRBJ reference segments using MiTCR v1.1. The analysis included only V-J combinations with a frequency above 0.0001, which together covered more than 99% of the repertoires. The TCS score was defined as the ratio of F50 (clonal expansion) to E x V (chaos), calculated using BLOSUM62-based TCRdist between CDR3 peptides within each V-J. Welch's t-statistics and random forest reduced roughly 540 V-J features to 13, which were used in a naive Bayes classifier (R e1071). TCRdb reran the public reads through fastp at Q25 and MiXCR, keeping productive beta chains. Rows are combined by CDR3 protein, so each entry shows the most common genes and DNA. None of the V and J calls come from the authors' own analysis; TCRdb made them. The sample table holds about 640,000 distinct CDR3 sequences, of which roughly 14% were seen once. 9.5% to 15% of the sample goes to the ten largest clones.

V and J lose 1 base and 4 bases, and a span of 11 bases separates them. CDR1 is given as SEHNR and CDR2 as FQNEAQ, both from the germline V gene (reference sequence). The CDR3 starts with the cysteine, ends with the phenylalanine, and has 16 residues. The CDR3 DNA has 48 bases and is translated from base 1. In this sample, this clonotype turned up many times. This receptor's antigen is unknown. No base quality values were provided; no much bigger clone lies one nucleotide off. Moderately to severely active disease, a Clinical Activity Score of at least 3, a NOSPECS grade of at least 4, and a duration under 3 months were present in ophthalmopathy patients. Patients with uncontrolled infections, other autoimmune diseases, pregnancy or lactation were excluded. Diagnoses relied on clinical symptoms, serum thyroxine and TRAb, thyroid ultrasound and orbital computed tomography. PBMCs were isolated from more than 9 ml of fresh peripheral blood by Ficoll-Paque density gradient centrifugation. Trizol reagent was used to extract total RNA, and RNA quality was then checked on an Agilent 2100 Bioanalyzer.

General study outcomes and caveats: During validation, the model predicted progression to ophthalmopathy a median of approximately 6 months ahead of onset, with 60% to 71% sensitivity and around 72% specificity. Most expanded thyroid clonotypes (frequency above 0.001) were also detected in blood, suggesting blood repertoires may reflect thyroid immune responses. Ophthalmopathy was separated from stable hyperthyroidism by a 13 V-J signature model, with about 88% sensitivity and 81% to 83% specificity obtained in cross-validation and 80%/75% obtained in testing. No statistical method was used to set the sample size in advance, and investigators knew the group allocation.

The sequence came from a woman in her forties or fifties with Graves' ophthalmopathy. This receptor chain uses TRBV7-9 and TRBJ2-6; the D region possibly corresponds to TRBD2 (5 bases align). Sequencing was carried out using blood. The CDR3: CASSLGRSGGANVLTF. DNA sequence: TGTGCCAGCAGCTTAGGTCGGAGCGGCGGGGCCAACGTCCTGACTTTC.